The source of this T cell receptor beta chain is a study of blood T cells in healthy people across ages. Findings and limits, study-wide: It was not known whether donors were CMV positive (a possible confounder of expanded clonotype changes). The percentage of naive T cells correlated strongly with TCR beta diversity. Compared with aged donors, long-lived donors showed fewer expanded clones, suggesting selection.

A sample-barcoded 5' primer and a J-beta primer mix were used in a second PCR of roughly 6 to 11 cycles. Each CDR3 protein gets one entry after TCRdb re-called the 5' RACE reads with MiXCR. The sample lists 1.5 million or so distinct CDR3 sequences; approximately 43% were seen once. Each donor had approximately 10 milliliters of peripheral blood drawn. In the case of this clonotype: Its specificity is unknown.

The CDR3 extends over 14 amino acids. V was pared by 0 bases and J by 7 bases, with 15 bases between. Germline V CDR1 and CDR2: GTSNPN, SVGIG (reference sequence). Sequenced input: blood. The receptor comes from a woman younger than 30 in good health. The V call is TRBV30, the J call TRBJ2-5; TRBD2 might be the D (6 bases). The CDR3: CAWSVGLAFGTQYF. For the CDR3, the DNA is TGTGCCTGGAGTGTTGGGCTAGCGTTTGGGACCCAGTACTTC. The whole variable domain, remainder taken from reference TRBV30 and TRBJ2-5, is SQTIHQWPATLVQPVGSPLSLECTVEGTSNPNLYWYRQAAGRGLQLLFYSVGIGQISSEVPQNLSASRPQDRQFILSSKKLLLSDSGFYLCAWSVGLAFGTQYFGPGTRLLVL.